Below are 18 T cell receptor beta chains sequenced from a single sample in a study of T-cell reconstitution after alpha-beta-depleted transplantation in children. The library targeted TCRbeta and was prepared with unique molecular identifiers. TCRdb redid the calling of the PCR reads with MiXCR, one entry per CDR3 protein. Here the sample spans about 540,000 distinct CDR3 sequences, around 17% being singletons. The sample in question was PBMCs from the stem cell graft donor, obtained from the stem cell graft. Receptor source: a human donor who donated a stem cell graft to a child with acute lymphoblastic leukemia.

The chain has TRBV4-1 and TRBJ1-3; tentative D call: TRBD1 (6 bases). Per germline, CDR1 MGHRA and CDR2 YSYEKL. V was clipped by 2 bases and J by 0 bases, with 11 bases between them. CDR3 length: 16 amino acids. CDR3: CASSQPWTDSGNTIYF. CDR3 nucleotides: TGCGCCAGCAGCCAACCCTGGACAGACTCTGGAAACACCATATATTTT.

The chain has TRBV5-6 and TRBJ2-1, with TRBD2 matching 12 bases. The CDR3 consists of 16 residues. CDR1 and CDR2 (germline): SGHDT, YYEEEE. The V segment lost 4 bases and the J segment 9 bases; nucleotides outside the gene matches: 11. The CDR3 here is CASSAVPSGRVAEQFF. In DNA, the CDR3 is TGTGCCAGCAGCGCCGTCCCTAGCGGGAGGGTTGCTGAGCAGTTCTTC.

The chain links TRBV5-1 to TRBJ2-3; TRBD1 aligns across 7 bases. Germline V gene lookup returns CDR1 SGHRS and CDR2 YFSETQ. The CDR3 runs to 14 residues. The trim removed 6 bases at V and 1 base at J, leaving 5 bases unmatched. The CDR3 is CASTTGPGTDTQYF. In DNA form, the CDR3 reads TGCGCCAGCACGACAGGGCCGGGCACAGATACGCAGTATTTT.

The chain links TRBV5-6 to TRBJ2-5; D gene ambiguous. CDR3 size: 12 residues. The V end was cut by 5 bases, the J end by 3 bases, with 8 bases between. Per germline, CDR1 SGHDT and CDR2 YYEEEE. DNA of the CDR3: TGTGCCAGCAGGAGGAGAGAAGAGACCCAGTACTTC. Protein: CASRRREETQYF.

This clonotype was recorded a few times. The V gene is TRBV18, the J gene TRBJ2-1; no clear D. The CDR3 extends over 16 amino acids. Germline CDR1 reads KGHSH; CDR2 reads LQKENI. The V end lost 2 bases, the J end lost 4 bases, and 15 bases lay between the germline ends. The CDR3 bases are TGTGCCAGCTCACCAGAGCTTCGTAAGATTTACAATGAGCAGTTCTTC. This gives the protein CASSPELRKIYNEQFF.

The CDR3 sequence is CSAITDRGSGYEQYF. CDR3 bases: TGCAGTGCTATAACGGACAGGGGATCAGGGTACGAGCAGTACTTC. The chain employs TRBV20-1 and TRBJ2-7, with 9 bases matching TRBD1. The CDR3 has 15 residues. Per germline, CDR1 DFQATT and CDR2 SNEGSKA (reference sequence). J lost 4 bases, V lost 4 bases, and 11 bases had no gene match.

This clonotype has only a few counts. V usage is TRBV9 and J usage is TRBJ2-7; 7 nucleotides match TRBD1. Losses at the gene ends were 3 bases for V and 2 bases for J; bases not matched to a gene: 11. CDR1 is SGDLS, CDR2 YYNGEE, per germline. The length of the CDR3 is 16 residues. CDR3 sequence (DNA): TGTGCCAGCAGCGACCAGATGGGACAGATAACCTACGAGCAGTACTTC. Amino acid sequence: CASSDQMGQITYEQYF. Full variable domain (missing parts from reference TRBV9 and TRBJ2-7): DSGVTQTPKHLITATGQRVTLRCSPRSGDLSVYWYQQSLDQGLQFLIQYYNGEERAKGNILERFSAQQFPDLHSELNLSSLELGDSALYFCASSDQMGQITYEQYFGPGTRLTVT.

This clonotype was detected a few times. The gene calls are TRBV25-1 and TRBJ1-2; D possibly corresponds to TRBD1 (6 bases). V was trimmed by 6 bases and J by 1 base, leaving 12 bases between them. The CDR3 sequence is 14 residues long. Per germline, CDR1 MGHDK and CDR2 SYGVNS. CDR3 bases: TGTGCCAGCAGGCCAGGGGCCTATAACTATGGCTACACCTTC. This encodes CASRPGAYNYGYTF.

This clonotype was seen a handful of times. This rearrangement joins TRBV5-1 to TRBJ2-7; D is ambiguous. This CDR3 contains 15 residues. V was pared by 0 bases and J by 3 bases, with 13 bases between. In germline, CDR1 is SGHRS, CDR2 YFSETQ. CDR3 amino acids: CASSLVATSDYEQYF. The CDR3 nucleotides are TGCGCCAGCAGCTTGGTCGCGACTTCAGACTACGAGCAGTACTTC.

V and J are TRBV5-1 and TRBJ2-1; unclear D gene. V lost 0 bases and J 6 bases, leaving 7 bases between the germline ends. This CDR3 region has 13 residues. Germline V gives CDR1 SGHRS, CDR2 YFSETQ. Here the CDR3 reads CASSLGGSNEQFF. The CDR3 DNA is TGCGCCAGCAGCTTGGGAGGCTCCAATGAGCAGTTCTTC.

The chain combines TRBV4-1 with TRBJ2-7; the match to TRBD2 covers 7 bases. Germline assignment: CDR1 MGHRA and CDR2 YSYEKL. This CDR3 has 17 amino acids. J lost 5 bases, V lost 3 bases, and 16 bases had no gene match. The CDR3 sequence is CASSQGRVRREYHEQYF. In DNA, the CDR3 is TGCGCCAGCAGCCAGGGGAGGGTCAGGCGGGAGTATCACGAGCAGTACTTC.

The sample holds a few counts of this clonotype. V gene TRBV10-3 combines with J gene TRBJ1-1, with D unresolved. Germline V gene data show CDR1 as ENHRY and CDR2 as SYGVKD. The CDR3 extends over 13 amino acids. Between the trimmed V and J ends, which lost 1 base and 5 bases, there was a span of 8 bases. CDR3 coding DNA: TGTGCCATCAGTGAGTGGGGAGGAACTGAAGCTTTCTTT. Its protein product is CAISEWGGTEAFF.

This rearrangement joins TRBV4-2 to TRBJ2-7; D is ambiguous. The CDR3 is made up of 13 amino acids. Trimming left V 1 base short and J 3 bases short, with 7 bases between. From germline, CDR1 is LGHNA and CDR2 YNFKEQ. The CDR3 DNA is TGTGCCAGCAGCCAAGTAGCAAACTACGAGCAGTACTTC. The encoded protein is CASSQVANYEQYF.

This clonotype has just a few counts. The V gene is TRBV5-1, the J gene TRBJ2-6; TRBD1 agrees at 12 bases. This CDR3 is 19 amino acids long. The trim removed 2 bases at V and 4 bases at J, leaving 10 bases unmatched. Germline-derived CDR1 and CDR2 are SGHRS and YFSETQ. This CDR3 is CASSFGDRGLPLGANVLTF. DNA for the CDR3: TGCGCCAGCAGCTTTGGGGACAGGGGGCTCCCTTTGGGGGCCAACGTCCTGACTTTC. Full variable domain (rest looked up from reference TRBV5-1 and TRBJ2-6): KAGVTQTPRYLIKTRGQQVTLSCSPISGHRSVSWYQQTPGQGLQFLFEYFSETQRNKGNFPGRFSGRQFSNSRSEMNVSTLELGDSALYLCASSFGDRGLPLGANVLTFGAGSRLTVL.

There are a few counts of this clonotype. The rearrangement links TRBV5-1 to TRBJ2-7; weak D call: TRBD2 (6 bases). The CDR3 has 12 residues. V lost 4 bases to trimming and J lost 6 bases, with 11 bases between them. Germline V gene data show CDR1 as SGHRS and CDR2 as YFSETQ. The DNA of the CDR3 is TGCGCCAGCAGCCTGGGGACTGGCGAGCAGTACTTC. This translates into CASSLGTGEQYF.

The CDR3 protein is CASSVRAGSTDTQYF. CDR3 sequence (DNA): TGTGCCAGCAGCGTCAGAGCGGGGAGCACAGATACGCAGTATTTT. The chain carries TRBV9 and TRBJ2-3, with 7 bases matching TRBD2. Looked up from germline, CDR1 is SGDLS and CDR2 is YYNGEE. CDR3 length: 15 amino acids. The trim removed 2 bases at V and 0 bases at J, leaving 3 bases unmatched.

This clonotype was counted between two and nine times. DNA of the CDR3: TGTGCCATCCGGGACAGCAACTCCTACGAGCAGTACTTC. Its protein product is CAIRDSNSYEQYF. The V and J genes are TRBV15 and TRBJ2-7, with 7 bases lining up with TRBD1. CDR1 and CDR2 from the germline V gene are LNHNV and YYDKDF (reference sequence). The CDR3 sequence is 13 residues long. The junction had 6 bases not matched to a gene; V was cut back by 10 bases and J by 0 bases. Combining the CDR3 with reference TRBV15 and TRBJ2-7 gives the whole variable domain DAMVIQNPRYQVTQFGKPVTLSCSQTLNHNVMYWYQQKSSQAPKLLFHYYDKDFNNEADTPDNFQSRRPNTSFCFLDIRSPGLGDTAMYLCAIRDSNSYEQYFGPGTRLTVT.

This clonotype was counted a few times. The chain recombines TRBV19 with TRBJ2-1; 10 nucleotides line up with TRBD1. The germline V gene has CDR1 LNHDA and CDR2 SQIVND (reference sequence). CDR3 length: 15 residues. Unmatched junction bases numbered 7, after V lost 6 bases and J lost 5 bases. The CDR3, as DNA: TGTGCCAGTAGCCATGGGACAGGGGTCCACAATGAGCAGTTCTTC. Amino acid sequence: CASSHGTGVHNEQFF.